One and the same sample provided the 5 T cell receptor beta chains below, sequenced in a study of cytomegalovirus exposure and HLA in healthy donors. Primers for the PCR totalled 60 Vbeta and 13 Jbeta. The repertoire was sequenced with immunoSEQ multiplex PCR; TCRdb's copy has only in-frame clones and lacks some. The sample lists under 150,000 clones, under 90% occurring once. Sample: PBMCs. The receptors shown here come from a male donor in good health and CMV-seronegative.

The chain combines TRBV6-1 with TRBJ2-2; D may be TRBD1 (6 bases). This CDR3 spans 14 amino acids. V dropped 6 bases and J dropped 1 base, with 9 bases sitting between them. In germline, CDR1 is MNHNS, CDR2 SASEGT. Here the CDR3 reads CASRGQLNTGELFF. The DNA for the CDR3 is TGTGCCAGCAGGGGACAATTGAACACCGGGGAGCTGTTTTTT.

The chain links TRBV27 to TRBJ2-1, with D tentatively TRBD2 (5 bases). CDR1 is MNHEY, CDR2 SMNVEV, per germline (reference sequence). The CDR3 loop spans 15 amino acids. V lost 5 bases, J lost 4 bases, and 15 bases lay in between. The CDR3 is CASSPQDSMYNEQFF. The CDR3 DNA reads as TGTGCCAGCAGTCCCCAGGACTCGATGTACAATGAGCAGTTCTTC.

The CDR3 region is CAWSVGTGTDTQYF. The DNA for the CDR3 is TGTGCCTGGAGTGTAGGGACAGGGACAGATACGCAGTATTTT. V usage is TRBV30 and J usage is TRBJ2-3; 9 bases match TRBD1. CDR3 length: 14 residues. V shed 0 bases, J shed 3 bases, and the junction held 1 base outside the gene matches. CDR1 GTSNPN and CDR2 SVGIG come from the germline V gene (reference sequence).

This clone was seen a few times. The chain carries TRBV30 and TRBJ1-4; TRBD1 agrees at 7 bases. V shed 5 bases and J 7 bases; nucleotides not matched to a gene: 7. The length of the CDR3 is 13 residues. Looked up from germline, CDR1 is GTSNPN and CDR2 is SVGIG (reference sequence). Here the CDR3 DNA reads TGTGCCTGGGCGACAGGGCGGGGTGAAAAACTGTTTTTT. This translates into CAWATGRGEKLFF. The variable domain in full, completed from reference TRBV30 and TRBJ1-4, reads SQTIHQWPATLVQPVGSPLSLECTVEGTSNPNLYWYRQAAGRGLQLLFYSVGIGQISSEVPQNLSASRPQDRQFILSSKKLLLSDSGFYLCAWATGRGEKLFFGSGTQLSVL.

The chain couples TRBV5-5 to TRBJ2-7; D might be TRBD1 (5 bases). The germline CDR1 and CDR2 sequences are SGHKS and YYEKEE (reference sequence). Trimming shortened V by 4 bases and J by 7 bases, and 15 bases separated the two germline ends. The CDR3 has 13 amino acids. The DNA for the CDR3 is TGTGCCAGCAGCCGTACACAGGTCAGAGAGCAGTACTTC. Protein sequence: CASSRTQVREQYF.